The present T cell receptor (beta chain) was sequenced within a study of vaccination effects on CD4 cells after COVID-19. Study-level results: Long after vaccination, the clones induced by infection and by vaccine shrank markedly in size. Researchers reported few convalescent patients and no early post-infection timepoints in the study.

The data were produced by immunoSEQ multiplex PCR, yet TCRdb's version contains in-frame clones alone and is incomplete. Counted here are around 66,000 clones, 70% to 75% occurring once; the ten biggest clones make up 2% to 2.5%. The germline V gene has CDR1 MGHRA and CDR2 YSYEKL. The CDR3 has 18 residues. V gave up 4 bases and J gave up 2 bases, with 23 bases separating them. In the case of this clone: Antigen: not known.

At the end of nine to ten days of culture, CD4+ T cells were isolated. Each participant was administered two doses of either the BNT162b2 or the mRNA-1273 vaccine. Recipients of the vaccine had no prior SARS-CoV-2 infection and negative nucleocapsid antibodies. Cultures received IL-2 medium that replaced half the medium on days 3 and 7. The chain links TRBV4-1 to TRBJ2-5; tentatively, D is TRBD2 (6 bases). The receptor comes from a human donor who received a COVID-19 vaccine. The sample in question was CD4+ T cells from PBMCs cultured without peptide, obtained after COVID-19 vaccination. CDR3 residues: CASSLRALMGGGQETQYF. The CDR3 nucleotides read TGCGCCAGCAGCCTCCGGGCCCTGATGGGGGGAGGACAAGAGACCCAGTACTTC.